The clone carrying this T cell receptor (beta chain) is labeled as medium-sized. This sample is part of a study of T cell changes during pregnancy in multiple sclerosis. Libraries were prepared by immunoSEQ multiplex PCR; TCRdb keeps only in-frame clonotypes and omits some of them. Of fewer than 40,000 clones listed, roughly nine tenths are singletons. The CDR3 is made up of 16 amino acids. With V trimmed by 0 bases and J by 3 bases, 4 bases remained unmatched. Germline V gives CDR1 LGHNA, CDR2 YSLEER. This rearrangement joins TRBV4-3 to TRBJ2-7; 11 bases are shared with TRBD1. Sequenced material: CD8+ T cells from peripheral blood mononuclear cells, taken after pregnancy. This TCR was sampled from a female donor with multiple sclerosis, enrolled in a pregnancy study. This CDR3 reads CASSQESGTGGYEQYF. CDR3 bases: TGCGCCAGCAGCCAAGAGTCCGGGACAGGGGGCTACGAGCAGTACTTC.